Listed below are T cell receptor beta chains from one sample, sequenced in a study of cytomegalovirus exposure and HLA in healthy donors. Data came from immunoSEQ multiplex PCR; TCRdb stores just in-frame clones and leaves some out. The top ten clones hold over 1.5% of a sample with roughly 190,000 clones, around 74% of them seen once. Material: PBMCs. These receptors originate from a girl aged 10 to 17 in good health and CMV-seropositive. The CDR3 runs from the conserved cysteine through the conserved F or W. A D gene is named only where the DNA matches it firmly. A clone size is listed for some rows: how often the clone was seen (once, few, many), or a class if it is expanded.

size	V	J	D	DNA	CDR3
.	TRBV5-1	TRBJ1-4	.	TGCGCCAGCAGCTTGGCTGGGAGTAATGAAAAACTGTTTTTT	CASSLAGSNEKLFF
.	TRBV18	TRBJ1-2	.	TGTGCCAGCTCACCACCGGACAGCCGTTCACTAAACTATGGCTACACCTTC	CASSPPDSRSLNYGYTF
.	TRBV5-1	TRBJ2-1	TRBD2	TGCGCCAGCAGCTTGGGACTAGCGGGGGATTACAATGAGCAGTTCTTC	CASSLGLAGDYNEQFF
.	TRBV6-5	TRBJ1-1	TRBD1	TGTGCCAGCAGTTACCCAGGGGGCACTGAAGCTTTCTTT	CASSYPGGTEAFF
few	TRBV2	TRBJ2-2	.	TGTGCCAGCAGTGGTAGCGTTAGTATGTTTTTT	CASSGSVSMFF
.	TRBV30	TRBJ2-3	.	TGTGCCTGGAGGAGGGTAGATACGCAGTATTTT	CAWRRVDTQYF
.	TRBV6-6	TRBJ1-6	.	TGTGCCAGCAGTCCCCGCGGGGACGGCGGTTCACCCCTCCACTTT	CASSPRGDGGSPLHF
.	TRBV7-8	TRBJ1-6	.	TGTGCCAGCAGCACTACCGGTGTTTCACCCCTCCACTTT	CASSTTGVSPLHF
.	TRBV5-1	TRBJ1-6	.	TGCGCCAGCAGTGACAGCGATAATTCACCCCTCCACTTT	CASSDSDNSPLHF
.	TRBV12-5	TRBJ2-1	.	TGTGCTAGTGGTTCCGGCAGGAATAACAATGAGCAGTTCTTC	CASGSGRNNNEQFF
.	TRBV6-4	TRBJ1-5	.	TGTGCCAGCAGTGACTCGGGGGGGCCCCAGCATTTT	CASSDSGGPQHF
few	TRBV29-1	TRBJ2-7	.	TGCAGCGTTATGGGGCAGGAACCCCACGAGCAGTACTTC	CSVMGQEPHEQYF
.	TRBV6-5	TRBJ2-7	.	TGTGCCAGCCGGTCGGCGGGATCCTACGAGCAGTACTTC	CASRSAGSYEQYF
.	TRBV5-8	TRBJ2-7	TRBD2	TGTGCCAGCAGTTCGACTAGCGGGGTCCCCTACGAGCAGTACTTC	CASSSTSGVPYEQYF
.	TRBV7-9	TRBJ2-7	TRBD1	TGTGCCAGCAGCTTCCAGGACGGACAGGGGCGATCCTACGAGCAGTACTTC	CASSFQDGQGRSYEQYF
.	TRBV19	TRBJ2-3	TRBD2	TGTGCCAGTAGTAGAAGGACTAGCGGCACAGATACGCAGTATTTT	CASSRRTSGTDTQYF
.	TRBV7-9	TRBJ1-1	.	TGTGCCAGCAGCTTGGTGGGACGGGGGATGAACACTGAAGCTTTCTTT	CASSLVGRGMNTEAFF
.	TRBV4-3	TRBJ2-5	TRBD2	TGCGCCAGCAGCCCTAGCGGGGACACCCAAGAGACCCAGTACTTC	CASSPSGDTQETQYF
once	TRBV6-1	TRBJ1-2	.	TGTGCCAGCAGTGGACAACTAACAGGGGGCTACACCTTC	CASSGQLTGGYTF
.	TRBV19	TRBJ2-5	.	TGTGCCAGTAGTATCGCACAGAAGGAGACCCAGTACTTC	CASSIAQKETQYF
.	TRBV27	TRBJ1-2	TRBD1	TGTGCCAGCAGTCTCACGGGACAGGGGGCGATTGACTATGGCTACACCTTC	CASSLTGQGAIDYGYTF
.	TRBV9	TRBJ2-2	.	TGTGCCAGCAGCGTAGCAGGGCCGAACACCGGGGAGCTGTTTTTT	CASSVAGPNTGELFF
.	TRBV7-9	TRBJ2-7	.	TGTGCCAGCGGCGGGCTGGATGACCGGGCCGAGCAGTACTTC	CASGGLDDRAEQYF
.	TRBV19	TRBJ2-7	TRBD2	TGTGCCAGTAGTATCCGACTAGCGGGGGACCAGCCGTCCTACGAGCAGTACTTC	CASSIRLAGDQPSYEQYF
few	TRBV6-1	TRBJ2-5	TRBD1	TGTGCCAGCATGAGGACAGGGGGTTTCCAAGAGACCCAGTACTTC	CASMRTGGFQETQYF
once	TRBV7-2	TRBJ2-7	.	TGTGCCAGCAGTTGGCGGGGGGACAGCGCCTACGAGCAGTACTTC	CASSWRGDSAYEQYF
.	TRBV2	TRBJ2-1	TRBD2	TGTGCCAGCAGTAGTGCGGGGGAATACAATGAGCAGTTCTTC	CASSSAGEYNEQFF
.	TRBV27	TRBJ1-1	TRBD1	TGTGCCAGTAAGGACAGGGCGAACAGTGAAGCTTTCTTT	CASKDRANSEAFF